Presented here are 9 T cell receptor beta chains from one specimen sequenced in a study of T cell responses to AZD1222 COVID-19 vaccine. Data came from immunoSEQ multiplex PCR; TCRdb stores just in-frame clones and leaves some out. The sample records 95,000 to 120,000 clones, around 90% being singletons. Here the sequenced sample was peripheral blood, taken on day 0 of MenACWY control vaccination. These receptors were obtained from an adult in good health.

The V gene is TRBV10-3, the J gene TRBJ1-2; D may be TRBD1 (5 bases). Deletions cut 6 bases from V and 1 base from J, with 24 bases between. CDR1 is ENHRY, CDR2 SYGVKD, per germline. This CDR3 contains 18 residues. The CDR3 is CAISGVVGRRTFNYGYTF. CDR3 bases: TGTGCCATCAGCGGGGTGGTGGGACGGCGAACCTTTAACTATGGCTACACCTTC.

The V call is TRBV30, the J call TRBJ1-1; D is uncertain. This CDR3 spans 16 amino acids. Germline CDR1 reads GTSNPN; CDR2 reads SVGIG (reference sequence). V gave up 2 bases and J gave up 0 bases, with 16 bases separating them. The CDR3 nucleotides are TGTGCCTGGAGTCCAGACAAGAGACTTTTGAACACTGAAGCTTTCTTT. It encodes CAWSPDKRLLNTEAFF.

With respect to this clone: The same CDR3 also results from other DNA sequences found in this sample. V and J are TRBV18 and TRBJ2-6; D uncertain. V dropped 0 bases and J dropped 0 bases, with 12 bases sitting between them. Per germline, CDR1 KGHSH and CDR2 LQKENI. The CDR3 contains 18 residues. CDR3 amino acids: CASSPPDAWSSGANVLTF. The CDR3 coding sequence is TGTGCCAGCTCACCACCCGATGCGTGGAGCTCTGGGGCCAACGTCCTGACTTTC.

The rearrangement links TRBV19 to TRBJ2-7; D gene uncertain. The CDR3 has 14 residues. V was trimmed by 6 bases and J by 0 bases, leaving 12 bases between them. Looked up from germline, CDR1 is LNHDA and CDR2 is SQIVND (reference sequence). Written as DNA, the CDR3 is TGTGCCAGTAGCGGAGACACCCTCTCCTACGAGCAGTACTTC. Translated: CASSGDTLSYEQYF.

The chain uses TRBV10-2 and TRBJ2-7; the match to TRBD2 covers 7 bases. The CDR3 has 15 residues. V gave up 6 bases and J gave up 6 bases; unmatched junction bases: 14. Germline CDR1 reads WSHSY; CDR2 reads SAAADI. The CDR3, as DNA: TGCGCCAGCAGGACCCTAATGGGGAGGGTGGGCGAGCAGTACTTC. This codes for CASRTLMGRVGEQYF.

CDR3: CASSLGSGPVNQPQHF. Written as DNA, the CDR3 is TGTGCCAGCAGCTTAGGGTCGGGTCCGGTCAATCAGCCCCAGCATTTT. The gene calls are TRBV7-9 and TRBJ1-5; D gene unclear. Germline V gene sequence: CDR1 SEHNR, CDR2 FQNEAQ (reference sequence). This CDR3 is built from 16 residues. Trimming left V 1 base short and J 3 bases short, with 13 bases between.

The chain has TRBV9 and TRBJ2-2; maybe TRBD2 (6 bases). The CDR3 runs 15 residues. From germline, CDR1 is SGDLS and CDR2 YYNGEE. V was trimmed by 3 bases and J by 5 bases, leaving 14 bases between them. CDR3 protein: CASSAGTPSTGELFF. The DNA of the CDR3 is TGTGCCAGCAGCGCAGGGACTCCGTCGACCGGGGAGCTGTTTTTT.

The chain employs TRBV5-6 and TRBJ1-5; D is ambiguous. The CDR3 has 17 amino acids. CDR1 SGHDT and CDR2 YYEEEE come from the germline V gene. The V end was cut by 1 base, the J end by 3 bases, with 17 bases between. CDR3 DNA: TGTGCCAGCAGCTTGTATTCCGTTACTACCGCCAATCAGCCCCAGCATTTT. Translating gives CASSLYSVTTANQPQHF.

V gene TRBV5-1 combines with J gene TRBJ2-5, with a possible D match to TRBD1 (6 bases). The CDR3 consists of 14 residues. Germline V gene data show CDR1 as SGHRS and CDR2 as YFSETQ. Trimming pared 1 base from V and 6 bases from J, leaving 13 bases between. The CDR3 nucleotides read TGCGCCAGCAGCTTGAAGACAGGAGGCCAGACCCAGTACTTC. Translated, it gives CASSLKTGGQTQYF.